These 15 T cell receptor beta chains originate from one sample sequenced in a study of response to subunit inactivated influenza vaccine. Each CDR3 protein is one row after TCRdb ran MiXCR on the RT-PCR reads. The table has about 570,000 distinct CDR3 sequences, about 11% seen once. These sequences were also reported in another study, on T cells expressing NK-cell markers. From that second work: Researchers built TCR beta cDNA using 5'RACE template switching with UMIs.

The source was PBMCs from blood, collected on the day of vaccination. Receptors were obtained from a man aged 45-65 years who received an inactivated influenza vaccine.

The CDR3 bases are TGTGCCAGCACACGGGGGTTGGGGGCCGGGACCGGGGAGCTGTTTTTT. Protein product: CASTRGLGAGTGELFF. The V and J genes are TRBV12-3 or TRBV12-4 and TRBJ2-2, with D perhaps TRBD1 or TRBD2 (6 bases each). V dropped 7 bases and J dropped 5 bases, with 20 bases sitting between them. The CDR3 covers 16 residues.

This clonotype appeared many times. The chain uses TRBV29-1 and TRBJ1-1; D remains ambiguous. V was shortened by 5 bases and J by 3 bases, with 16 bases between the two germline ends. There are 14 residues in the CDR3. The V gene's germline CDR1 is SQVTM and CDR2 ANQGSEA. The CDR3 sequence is CSVNRNLRDTEAFF. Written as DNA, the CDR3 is TGCAGCGTTAACCGAAACCTGCGGGACACTGAAGCTTTCTTT.

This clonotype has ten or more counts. CDR3 in DNA: TGTGCCAGCAGTCGAACTAGATCTAATGGGGAGACCCAGTACTTC. This sequence encodes CASSRTRSNGETQYF. The chain has TRBV12-3 or TRBV12-4 and TRBJ2-5, with TRBD2 as a possible D gene (5 bases). The CDR3 runs to 15 residues. V lost 5 bases to trimming and J lost 5 bases, with 18 bases between them.

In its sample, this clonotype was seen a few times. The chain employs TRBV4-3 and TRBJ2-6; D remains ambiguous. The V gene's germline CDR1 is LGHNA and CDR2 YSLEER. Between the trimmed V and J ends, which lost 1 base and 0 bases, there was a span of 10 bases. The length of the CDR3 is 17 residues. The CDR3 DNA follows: TGCGCCAGCAGCCAAGTTTTGGGATTCTCTGGGGCCAACGTCCTGACTTTC. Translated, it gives CASSQVLGFSGANVLTF.

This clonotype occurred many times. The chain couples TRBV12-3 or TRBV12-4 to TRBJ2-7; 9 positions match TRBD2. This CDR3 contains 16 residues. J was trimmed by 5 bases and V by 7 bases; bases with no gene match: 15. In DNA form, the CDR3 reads TGTGCCAGCACCCATAGCGGGGGTAACGGGAGGGACGAGCAGTACTTC. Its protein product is CASTHSGGNGRDEQYF.

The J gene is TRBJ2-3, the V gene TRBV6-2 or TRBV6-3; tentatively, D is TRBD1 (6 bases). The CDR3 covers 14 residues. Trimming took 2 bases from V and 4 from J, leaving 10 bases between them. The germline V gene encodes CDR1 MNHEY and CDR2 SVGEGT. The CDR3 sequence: CASSYEGVADTQYF. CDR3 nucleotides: TGTGCCAGCAGTTACGAGGGGGTAGCAGATACGCAGTATTTT.

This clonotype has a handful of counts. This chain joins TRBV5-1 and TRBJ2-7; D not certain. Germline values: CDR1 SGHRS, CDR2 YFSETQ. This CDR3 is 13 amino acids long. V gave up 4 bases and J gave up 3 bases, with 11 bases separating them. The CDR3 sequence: CASSISQDYEQYF. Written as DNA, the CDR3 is TGCGCCAGCAGCATAAGCCAGGACTACGAGCAGTACTTC.

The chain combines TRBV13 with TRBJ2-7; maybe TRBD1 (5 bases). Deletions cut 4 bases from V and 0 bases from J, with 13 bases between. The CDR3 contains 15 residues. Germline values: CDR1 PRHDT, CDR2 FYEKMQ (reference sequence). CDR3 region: CASSSLQESSYEQYF. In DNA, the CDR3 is TGTGCCAGCAGCTCCCTACAGGAGAGCTCCTACGAGCAGTACTTC. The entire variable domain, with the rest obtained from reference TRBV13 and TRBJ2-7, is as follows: AAGVIQSPRHLIKEKRETATLKCYPIPRHDTVYWYQQGPGQDPQFLISFYEKMQSDKGSIPDRFSAQQFSDYHSELNMSSLELGDSALYFCASSSLQESSYEQYFGPGTRLTVT.

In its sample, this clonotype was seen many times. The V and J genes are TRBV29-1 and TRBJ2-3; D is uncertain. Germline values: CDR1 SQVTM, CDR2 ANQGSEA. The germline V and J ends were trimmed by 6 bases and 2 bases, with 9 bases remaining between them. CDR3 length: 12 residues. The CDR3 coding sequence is TGCAGCGTCAGTTATCTCACAGATACGCAGTATTTT. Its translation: CSVSYLTDTQYF.

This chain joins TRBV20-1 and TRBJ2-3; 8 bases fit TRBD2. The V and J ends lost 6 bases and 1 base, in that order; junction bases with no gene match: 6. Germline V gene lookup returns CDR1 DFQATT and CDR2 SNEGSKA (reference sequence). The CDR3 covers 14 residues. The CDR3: CSAIDSGGTDTQYF. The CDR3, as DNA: TGCAGTGCCATCGATAGCGGGGGCACAGATACGCAGTATTTT.

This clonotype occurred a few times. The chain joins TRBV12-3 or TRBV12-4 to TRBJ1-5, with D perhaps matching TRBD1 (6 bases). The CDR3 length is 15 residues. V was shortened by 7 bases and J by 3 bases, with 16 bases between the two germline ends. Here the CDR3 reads CASTRGPGVNQPQHF. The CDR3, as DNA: TGTGCCAGCACACGAGGGCCAGGGGTCAATCAGCCCCAGCATTTT.

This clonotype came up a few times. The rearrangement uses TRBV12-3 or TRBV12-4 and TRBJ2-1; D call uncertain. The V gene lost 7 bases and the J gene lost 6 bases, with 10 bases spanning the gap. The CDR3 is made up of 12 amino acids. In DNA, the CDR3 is TGTGCCAGCACACCAAGCCCCAATGAGCAGTTCTTC. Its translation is CASTPSPNEQFF.

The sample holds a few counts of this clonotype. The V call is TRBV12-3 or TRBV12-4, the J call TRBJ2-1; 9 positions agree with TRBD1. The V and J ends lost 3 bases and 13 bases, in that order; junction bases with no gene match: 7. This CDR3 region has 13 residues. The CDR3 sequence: CASSFGQGSPQFF. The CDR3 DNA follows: TGTGCCAGCAGTTTCGGACAGGGGTCACCCCAGTTCTTC.

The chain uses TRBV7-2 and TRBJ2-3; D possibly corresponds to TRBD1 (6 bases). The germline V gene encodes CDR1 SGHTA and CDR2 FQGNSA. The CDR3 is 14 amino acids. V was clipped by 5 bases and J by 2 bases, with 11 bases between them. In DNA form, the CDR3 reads TGTGCCAGCAGCCATCGGACAGTCACAGATACGCAGTATTTT. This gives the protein CASSHRTVTDTQYF.

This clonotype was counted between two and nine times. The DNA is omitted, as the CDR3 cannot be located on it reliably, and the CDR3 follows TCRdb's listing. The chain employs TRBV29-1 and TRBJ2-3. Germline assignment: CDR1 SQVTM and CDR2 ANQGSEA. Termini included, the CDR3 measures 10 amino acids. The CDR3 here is CSVGTGSAPF.